Presented here are 11 T cell receptor beta chains from one specimen sequenced in a study of identical twins. TCRdb analysed the 5' RACE reads with MiXCR anew, one entry per CDR3 protein. The sample carries approximately 600,000 distinct CDR3 sequences, 9.6% recorded once. Separately, the same data were catalogued under a study of yellow fever vaccine responses in identical twins.

The sample taken for sequencing was PBMCs. These receptors originate from a woman aged 18-29 years in good health.

This rearrangement joins TRBV7-2 to TRBJ1-1; 7 nucleotides align to TRBD1. CDR1 and CDR2 (germline): SGHTA, FQGNSA. The CDR3 loop spans 15 amino acids. Trimming took 0 bases from V and 9 from J; bases not matched to a gene: 10. This CDR3 is CASSLAQGQRGKAFF. The CDR3 DNA sequence: TGTGCCAGCAGCTTAGCTCAGGGACAGAGGGGAAAAGCTTTCTTT.

The rearrangement links TRBV5-6 to TRBJ1-5, with D possibly being TRBD1 (6 bases). The CDR3 has 16 residues. V shed 6 bases and J shed 0 bases, with 16 bases lying between them. Germline V gene data show CDR1 as SGHDT and CDR2 as YYEEEE. The CDR3 DNA sequence: TGTGCCAGCACCCATAGGGGGGCTTTTAGCAATCAGCCCCAGCATTTT. Amino acids: CASTHRGAFSNQPQHF.

This clonotype was observed a handful of times. The chain couples TRBV6-5 to TRBJ2-7, with TRBD2 matching over 14 bases. V lost 3 bases to trimming and J lost 8 bases; unmatched junction nucleotides: 6. The CDR3 is 15 residues long. CDR1 MNHEY and CDR2 SVGAGI come from the germline V gene. The CDR3 reads CASSYAGLAGDQQYF. CDR3 bases: TGTGCCAGCAGTTATGCGGGACTAGCGGGAGACCAGCAGTACTTC.

This clonotype appeared many times. The chain uses TRBV6-2 or TRBV6-3 and TRBJ2-1; D gene unclear. The CDR3 covers 11 residues. Germline V gives CDR1 MNHEY, CDR2 SVGEGT. Between the trimmed V and J ends, which lost 2 bases and 8 bases, there was a span of 4 bases. The CDR3 is CASSYAHEQFF. The CDR3 DNA is TGTGCCAGCAGTTACGCCCATGAGCAGTTCTTC.

This clonotype was counted between two and nine times. The chain joins TRBV7-6 to TRBJ2-2; D call uncertain. The CDR3 totals 16 residues. Germline V gene sequence: CDR1 SGHVS, CDR2 FNYEAQ. V gave up 5 bases and J gave up 6 bases, with 19 bases separating them. The CDR3 DNA reads as TGTGCCAGCAGCCACCCAGCCGCTGGAAGACCCGGGGAGCTGTTTTTT. It encodes CASSHPAAGRPGELFF.

The chain joins TRBV5-1 to TRBJ2-7; 7 bases are shared with TRBD2. With 0 bases clipped from V and 3 bases from J, the junction kept 12 bases outside the gene matches. CDR3 length: 17 amino acids. From germline, CDR1 is SGHRS and CDR2 YFSETQ. CDR3 amino acids: CASSLEGRAVPFYEQYF. Here the CDR3 DNA reads TGCGCCAGCAGCTTGGAGGGGAGGGCAGTACCCTTCTACGAGCAGTACTTC.

This clonotype was counted many times. This sequence joins TRBV12-3 or TRBV12-4 and TRBJ1-2; perhaps TRBD1 as D (6 bases). This CDR3 is built from 13 residues. V gave up 5 bases and J gave up 5 bases, with 12 bases separating them. The CDR3 DNA is TGTGCCAGCAGTGCCGGACAGCTATATGGCTACACCTTC. It encodes CASSAGQLYGYTF.

There are many counts of this clonotype. This rearrangement joins TRBV24-1 to TRBJ2-2; weak D call: TRBD1 (5 bases). Per the germline V gene, CDR1 is KGHDR and CDR2 is SFDVKD. V lost 6 bases and J 6 bases, leaving 16 bases between the germline ends. The CDR3 extends over 15 amino acids. The CDR3 spells CATSLPGSLAGELFF. The CDR3 region has the DNA TGTGCCACCAGTCTACCAGGGTCTCTCGCCGGGGAGCTGTTTTTT.

This clonotype was seen ten or more times. V gene TRBV9 combines with J gene TRBJ2-5; the match to TRBD2 covers 10 bases. V shed 4 bases, J shed 0 bases, and the junction held 9 bases outside the gene matches. Germline values: CDR1 SGDLS, CDR2 YYNGEE. This CDR3 region has 17 residues. The CDR3 spells CASSPWTSGFNQETQYF. In DNA, the CDR3 is TGTGCCAGCAGCCCATGGACTAGCGGCTTTAACCAAGAGACCCAGTACTTC.

This clonotype has at least ten counts. This chain uses TRBV11-2 with TRBJ2-1, with D perhaps matching TRBD1 or TRBD2 (5 bases each). V was cut by 0 bases and J by 9 bases, with 12 bases left in between. The CDR3 sequence is 14 residues long. The germline V gene encodes CDR1 SGHAT and CDR2 FQNNGV. The CDR3 DNA reads as TGTGCCAGCAGCTTAGATTCCCTGGGGGTTGAGCAGTTCTTC. Its protein product is CASSLDSLGVEQFF.

The sample holds many counts of this clonotype. The genes are TRBV5-1 and TRBJ2-1, with 7 bases identical to TRBD1. Germline assignment: CDR1 SGHRS and CDR2 YFSETQ. The CDR3 is 14 amino acids. V dropped 3 bases and J dropped 6; count of bases not matched to a gene: 6. The CDR3, as DNA: TGCGCCAGCAGCTCGCAGGGGGATTCCAATGAGCAGTTCTTC. Amino acids: CASSSQGDSNEQFF.